These 8 T cell receptor beta chains share one sample of origin, sequenced in a study of lymphopenia after photon versus proton radiotherapy (dated by TCRdb to about 2019). Preparation of the library involved the immunoSEQ multiplex PCR assay. Sourced from immuneACCESS, this table was stored by TCRdb with only in-frame sequences that have V and J called. A share of the clones is absent; for the studies checked, an unresolved V gene accounts for under half, and the remainder has no known explanation. The sample table shows approximately 24,000 clones, and roughly 90% are seen once. The ten largest account for around 0.81% of the sample. Material: peripheral blood, obtained from a patient treated with photon-based radiotherapy. The receptor set was obtained from a woman aged 45-65 years with cholangiocarcinoma.

The rearrangement links TRBV5-6 to TRBJ1-6; possibly TRBD1 for D (6 bases). The length of the CDR3 is 15 residues. The V end lost 0 bases, the J end lost 7 bases, and 11 bases lay between the germline ends. Germline CDR1 and CDR2: SGHDT and YYEEEE. Written as DNA, the CDR3 is TGTGCCAGCAGCTTGGGGGGACATAACAATTCACCCCTCCACTTT. Translating it yields CASSLGGHNNSPLHF.

This chain links TRBV7-2 with TRBJ2-7; a possible D gene is TRBD1 (5 bases). The germline V and J ends were trimmed by 4 bases and 3 bases, with 10 bases remaining between them. Germline V CDR1 and CDR2: SGHTA, FQGNSA. CDR3 length: 13 amino acids. The CDR3 DNA follows: TGTGCCAGCAGCTGGACACTCCTCTACGAGCAGTACTTC. Amino acids: CASSWTLLYEQYF.

This clone has just one count. V is TRBV19 and J is TRBJ2-7; D is undetermined. Germline V gives CDR1 LNHDA, CDR2 SQIVND (reference sequence). The CDR3 extends over 13 amino acids. Trimming removed 10 bases at V and 7 bases at J, with 20 bases between. CDR3 protein: CATRGPTPREQYF. CDR3 DNA: TGTGCCACAAGAGGACCGACCCCTCGTGAGCAGTACTTC.

The chain has TRBV10-1 and TRBJ2-3; TRBD1 or TRBD2 may be the D gene (6 bases each). This CDR3 has 16 residues. V was pared by 2 bases and J by 5 bases, with 17 bases between. Germline V gene lookup returns CDR1 WNHNN and CDR2 SYGVQD (reference sequence). The DNA of the CDR3 is TGCGCCAGCAGTGAGCGAGGGGGGCGCCGAGGAGATACGCAGTATTTT. This encodes CASSERGGRRGDTQYF.

This chain joins TRBV7-9 and TRBJ2-7; the D gene is possibly TRBD1 (6 bases). Germline V gene lookup returns CDR1 SEHNR and CDR2 FQNEAQ (reference sequence). V shed 1 base and J shed 6 bases, with 16 bases lying between them. The CDR3 is made up of 15 amino acids. The CDR3 protein is CASSLEGGFPLEQYF. CDR3 nucleotides: TGTGCCAGCAGCTTAGAAGGGGGTTTCCCCCTCGAGCAGTACTTC.

V usage is TRBV29-1 and J usage is TRBJ1-2; D might be TRBD1 (6 bases). CDR1 is SQVTM, CDR2 ANQGSEA, per germline. The CDR3 loop spans 13 amino acids. The V and J ends lost 5 bases and 0 bases respectively, with 10 bases between them. The CDR3 protein is CSVWTATNYGYTF. The DNA of the CDR3 is TGCAGCGTTTGGACAGCCACTAACTATGGCTACACCTTC.

This clone was observed a single time. DNA of the CDR3: TGTGCCAGCAGCTTCCGACTAGCGGGGGGTCCCCGCTCCATAGATACGCAGTATTTT. It codes for CASSFRLAGGPRSIDTQYF. This sequence joins TRBV7-2 and TRBJ2-3, with 13 bases lining up with TRBD2. Per germline, CDR1 SGHTA and CDR2 FQGNSA. V lost 3 bases, J lost 5 bases, and 14 bases stayed unmatched. The CDR3 has 19 amino acids.

The chain couples TRBV30 to TRBJ2-7; D is uncertain. The germline gives CDR1 GTSNPN, CDR2 SVGIG (reference sequence). V was shortened by 3 bases and J by 2 bases, with 5 bases between the two germline ends. The CDR3 consists of 11 residues. The CDR3 nucleotides read TGTGCCTGGAGGGTCGCCTACGAGCAGTACTTC. The encoded protein is CAWRVAYEQYF.